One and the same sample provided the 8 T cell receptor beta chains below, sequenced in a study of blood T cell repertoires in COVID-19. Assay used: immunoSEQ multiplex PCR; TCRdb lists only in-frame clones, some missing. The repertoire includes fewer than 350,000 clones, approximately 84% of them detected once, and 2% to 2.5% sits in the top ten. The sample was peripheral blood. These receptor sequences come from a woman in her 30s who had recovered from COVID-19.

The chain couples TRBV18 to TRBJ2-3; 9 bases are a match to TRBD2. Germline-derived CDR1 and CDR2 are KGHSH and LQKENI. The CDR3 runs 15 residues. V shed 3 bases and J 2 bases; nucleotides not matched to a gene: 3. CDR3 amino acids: CASSPLAGYTDTQYF. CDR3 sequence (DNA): TGTGCCAGCTCACCGCTAGCGGGGTACACAGATACGCAGTATTTT.

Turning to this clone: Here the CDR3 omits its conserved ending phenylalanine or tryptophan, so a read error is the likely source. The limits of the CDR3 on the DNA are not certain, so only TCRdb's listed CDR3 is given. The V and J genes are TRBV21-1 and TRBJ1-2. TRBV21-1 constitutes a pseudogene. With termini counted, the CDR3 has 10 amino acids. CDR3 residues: CASSTRDFSV.

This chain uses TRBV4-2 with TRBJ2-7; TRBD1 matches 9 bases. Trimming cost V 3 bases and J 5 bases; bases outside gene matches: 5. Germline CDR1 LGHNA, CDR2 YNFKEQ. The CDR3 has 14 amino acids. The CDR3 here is CASSHLGQGNEQYF. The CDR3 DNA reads TGTGCCAGCAGCCATTTGGGACAGGGTAACGAGCAGTACTTC.

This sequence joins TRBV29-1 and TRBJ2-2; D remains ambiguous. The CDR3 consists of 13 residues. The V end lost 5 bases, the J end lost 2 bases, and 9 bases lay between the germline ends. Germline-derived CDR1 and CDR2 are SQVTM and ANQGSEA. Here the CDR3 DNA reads TGCAGCGTTCCAGAAACCAACACCGGGGAGCTGTTTTTT. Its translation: CSVPETNTGELFF.

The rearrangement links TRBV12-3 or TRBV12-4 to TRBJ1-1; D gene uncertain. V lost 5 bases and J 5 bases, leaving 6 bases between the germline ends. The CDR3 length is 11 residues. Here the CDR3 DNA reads TGTGCCAGCAGTCTCGGGACTGAAGCTTTCTTT. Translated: CASSLGTEAFF.

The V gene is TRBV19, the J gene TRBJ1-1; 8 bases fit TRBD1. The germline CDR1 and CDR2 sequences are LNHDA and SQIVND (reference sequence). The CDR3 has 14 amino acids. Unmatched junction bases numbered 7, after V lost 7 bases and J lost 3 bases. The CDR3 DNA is TGTGCCAGTACCGTTGGACAGGGCCACACTGAAGCTTTCTTT. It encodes CASTVGQGHTEAFF. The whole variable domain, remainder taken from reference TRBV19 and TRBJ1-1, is DGGITQSPKYLFRKEGQNVTLSCEQNLNHDAMYWYRQDPGQGLRLIYYSQIVNDFQKGDIAEGYSVSREKKESFPLTVTSAQKNPTAFYLCASTVGQGHTEAFFGQGTRLTVV.

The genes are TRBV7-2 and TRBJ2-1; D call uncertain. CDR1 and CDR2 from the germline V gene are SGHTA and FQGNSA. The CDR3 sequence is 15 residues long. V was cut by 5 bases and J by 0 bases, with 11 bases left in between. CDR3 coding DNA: TGTGCCAGCAGCGCGACTCGGAGCTCCTACAATGAGCAGTTCTTC. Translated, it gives CASSATRSSYNEQFF.

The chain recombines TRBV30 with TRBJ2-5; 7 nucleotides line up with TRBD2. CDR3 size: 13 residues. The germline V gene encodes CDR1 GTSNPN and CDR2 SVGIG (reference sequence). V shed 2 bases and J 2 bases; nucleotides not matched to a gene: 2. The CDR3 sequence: CAWSMGGQETQYF. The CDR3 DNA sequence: TGTGCCTGGAGTATGGGGGGGCAAGAGACCCAGTACTTC.